Listed here are 22 T cell receptor beta chains from one sample, sequenced in a study of cytomegalovirus exposure and HLA in healthy donors. The study ran its PCR with 60 Vbeta and 13 Jbeta primers. Sequenced by immunoSEQ multiplex PCR; TCRdb stores in-frame clones only, minus some. This table has around 100,000 clones, about three quarters appearing once. The material sequenced was PBMCs. These TCRs come from a male donor in good health and CMV-seropositive.

This chain uses TRBV28 with TRBJ1-5; 7 nucleotides line up with TRBD1. Germline assignment: CDR1 MDHEN and CDR2 SYDVKM. V lost 5 bases and J lost 0; bases outside the gene matches: 4. This CDR3 comprises 15 residues. The CDR3 here is CASSQTGYSNQPQHF. The CDR3 bases are TGTGCCAGCAGTCAGACAGGGTATAGCAATCAGCCCCAGCATTTT.

A remark on this clone: Different DNA sequences within this sample yield the same CDR3. V gene TRBV28 combines with J gene TRBJ1-5; no clear D. Germline CDR1 reads MDHEN; CDR2 reads SYDVKM. V was shortened by 5 bases and J by 7 bases, with 9 bases between the two germline ends. This CDR3 has 12 residues. Written as DNA, the CDR3 is TGTGCCAGCAGTACCGGAGGACAGCCCCAGCATTTT. It translates to CASSTGGQPQHF.

Turning to this clone: The same CDR3 arises from other DNA sequences in this sample as well. The chain recombines TRBV6-5 with TRBJ1-4; TRBD1 aligns across 8 bases. This CDR3 has 13 amino acids. V lost 6 bases and J lost 8; bases outside the gene matches: 5. Germline CDR1 reads MNHEY; CDR2 reads SVGAGI. In nucleotides, the CDR3 is TGTGCCAGCAGGCGGACAGGGAACGAAAAACTGTTTTTT. This encodes CASRRTGNEKLFF.

The chain joins TRBV2 to TRBJ1-1, with TRBD1 as a possible D gene (5 bases). The germline V and J ends were trimmed by 8 bases and 1 base, with 11 bases remaining between them. The CDR3 covers 13 residues. Per the germline V gene, CDR1 is SNHLY and CDR2 is FYNNEI. CDR3 sequence reads: CASVRGENTEAFF. The CDR3 DNA follows: TGTGCCAGCGTAAGGGGCGAGAACACTGAAGCTTTCTTT.

This chain joins TRBV5-1 and TRBJ2-5; 7 nucleotides match TRBD1. Germline assignment: CDR1 SGHRS and CDR2 YFSETQ. CDR3 size: 15 residues. The junction had 10 bases not matched to a gene; V was cut back by 6 bases and J by 2 bases. The CDR3 DNA follows: TGCGCCAGCAAAGATTGGGACAGAAGTCAAGAGACCCAGTACTTC. Protein: CASKDWDRSQETQYF.

The J gene is TRBJ2-7, the V gene TRBV25-1, with 8 nucleotides matching TRBD2. Germline loops: CDR1 MGHDK, CDR2 SYGVNS. V trimming: 5 bases; J trimming: 5 bases; junction bases outside the gene matches: 11. The CDR3 spans 15 residues. Here the CDR3 DNA reads TGTGCCAGCAGTCCCAGTGGCGGGAGGAACCACGAGCAGTACTTC. It codes for CASSPSGGRNHEQYF.

The gene calls are TRBV11-1 and TRBJ2-1, with 7 bases aligning to TRBD1. The CDR3 contains 14 residues. Germline assignment: CDR1 SGHAT and CDR2 FQDESV (reference sequence). The trim removed 1 base at V and 3 bases at J, leaving 0 bases unmatched. CDR3 nucleotides: TGTGCCAGCAGCTTAGGGGACAGCTACAATGAGCAGTTCTTC. Translation gives CASSLGDSYNEQFF.

The rearrangement joins TRBV18 to TRBJ1-5; 10 bases fit TRBD1. Germline V gene sequence: CDR1 KGHSH, CDR2 LQKENI. The CDR3 has 15 amino acids. V was clipped by 3 bases and J by 5 bases; unmatched bases: 4. CDR3 in DNA: TGTGCCAGCTCACCTAGACAGGGGGCGGATCAGCCCCAGCATTTT. Encoded protein: CASSPRQGADQPQHF.

This chain uses TRBV2 with TRBJ2-6; no firm D call. V lost 6 bases and J lost 0, with 9 bases in between. The CDR3 covers 15 residues. Germline CDR1 SNHLY, CDR2 FYNNEI. The CDR3 DNA reads as TGTGCCAGCAGCTCGTCTACCTCTGGGGCCAACGTCCTGACTTTC. Protein: CASSSSTSGANVLTF. Full variable domain (missing parts from reference TRBV2 and TRBJ2-6): EPEVTQTPSHQVTQMGQEVILRCVPISNHLYFYWYRQILGQKVEFLVSFYNNEISEKSEIFDDQFSVERPDGSNFTLKIRSTKLEDSAMYFCASSSSTSGANVLTFGAGSRLTVL.

The chain recombines TRBV29-1 with TRBJ2-3; D is possibly TRBD1 (5 bases). The CDR3 runs 13 residues. Germline assignment: CDR1 SQVTM and CDR2 ANQGSEA. Trimming stripped 4 bases from V and 0 bases from J, with 8 bases between. This chain's CDR3 is CSVGQSSTDTQYF. CDR3 nucleotides: TGCAGCGTTGGACAGAGTAGCACAGATACGCAGTATTTT.

The rearrangement links TRBV28 to TRBJ1-2; 8 bases line up with TRBD1. V gave up 6 bases and J gave up 0 bases; unmatched junction bases: 3. Germline-derived CDR1 and CDR2 are MDHEN and SYDVKM. The CDR3 has 14 residues. As DNA, the CDR3 is TGTGCCAGCAGAAGACAGGGGACTAACTATGGCTACACCTTC. Its translation is CASRRQGTNYGYTF.

J is TRBJ1-1 and V is TRBV5-1; possible D gene TRBD1, 6 bases. V lost 0 bases and J 5 bases, leaving 11 bases between the germline ends. This CDR3 contains 14 residues. CDR1 and CDR2 from the germline V gene are SGHRS and YFSETQ. CDR3 residues: CASSLDRVRTEAFF. DNA for the CDR3: TGCGCCAGCAGCTTGGACAGGGTTCGTACTGAAGCTTTCTTT.

This rearrangement joins TRBV4-2 to TRBJ1-2; 8 nucleotides match TRBD1. The CDR3 contains 17 residues. CDR1 and CDR2 from the germline V gene are LGHNA and YNFKEQ. Losses at the gene ends were 0 bases for V and 1 base for J; bases not matched to a gene: 7. As DNA, the CDR3 is TGTGCCAGCAGCCAAGATATTTGGGACAGGAATAACTATGGCTACACCTTC. It specifies CASSQDIWDRNNYGYTF.

As concerns this clone: This sample also contains other DNA sequences that code for the same CDR3. The chain recombines TRBV6-1 with TRBJ1-5; 8 bases are shared with TRBD1. Losses at the gene ends were 3 bases for V and 4 bases for J; bases not matched to a gene: 2. Germline V gives CDR1 MNHNS, CDR2 SASEGT. CDR3 length: 14 residues. The CDR3 here is CASSERDRNQPQHF. CDR3 nucleotide sequence: TGTGCCAGCAGTGAGAGGGACAGGAATCAGCCCCAGCATTTT.

The CDR3 is CAIVTGIEAFF. CDR3 in DNA: TGTGCCATTGTGACAGGGATTGAAGCTTTCTTT. The gene calls are TRBV19 and TRBJ1-1, with TRBD1 identical over 7 bases. Per germline, CDR1 LNHDA and CDR2 SQIVND (reference sequence). The CDR3 consists of 11 residues. J was trimmed by 7 bases and V by 10 bases; bases with no gene match: 6.

This clone turned up a few times. The V call is TRBV27, the J call TRBJ1-1; possible D gene TRBD1, 6 bases. V lost 2 bases to trimming and J lost 6 bases, with 10 bases between them. The CDR3 runs 13 residues. CDR1 and CDR2 from the germline V gene are MNHEY and SMNVEV (reference sequence). The chain's CDR3 is CASSLQGIPEAFF. In nucleotides, the CDR3 is TGTGCCAGCAGTTTACAGGGGATCCCTGAAGCTTTCTTT.

The chain employs TRBV10-1 and TRBJ1-2; weak D call: TRBD1 (6 bases). Germline assignment: CDR1 WNHNN and CDR2 SYGVQD (reference sequence). V gave up 3 bases and J gave up 5 bases, with 10 bases separating them. The CDR3 spans 13 residues. The CDR3, as DNA: TGCGCCAGCAGTGAAACAGGGTTATATGGCTACACCTTC. Its translation is CASSETGLYGYTF.

This chain joins TRBV5-6 and TRBJ2-3; no reliable D call. Germline V gene data show CDR1 as SGHDT and CDR2 as YYEEEE. CDR3 length: 14 amino acids. Trimming removed 0 bases from V and 3 bases from J, with 8 bases in between. CDR3 region: CASSLDSGTDTQYF. In DNA form, the CDR3 reads TGTGCCAGCAGCTTGGATTCGGGTACAGATACGCAGTATTTT.

This chain joins TRBV18 and TRBJ2-5; possible D gene TRBD2, 6 bases. Trimming removed 4 bases at V and 5 bases at J, with 14 bases between. This CDR3 has 14 residues. In germline, CDR1 is KGHSH, CDR2 LQKENI. DNA for the CDR3: TGTGCCAGCTCACGGGTCGGAGGGTTGGAGACCCAGTACTTC. The encoded protein is CASSRVGGLETQYF.

The rearrangement joins TRBV6-5 to TRBJ1-5; D is unclear. The ends were cut back, 2 bases at V and 5 bases at J, with 13 bases in the middle. This CDR3 contains 15 residues. CDR1 and CDR2 from the germline V gene are MNHEY and SVGAGI. Here the CDR3 reads CASSYGPLGDQPQHF. The CDR3 nucleotides are TGTGCCAGCAGTTACGGGCCCCTCGGCGATCAGCCCCAGCATTTT.

In this sample, this clone turned up a few times. This chain joins TRBV6-6 and TRBJ2-7; D uncertain. Trimming left V 2 bases short and J 3 bases short, with 11 bases between. CDR1 is MNHNY and CDR2 is SVGAGI in the germline V gene (reference sequence). CDR3 length equals 14 residues. The CDR3 region is CASSYMFPGYEQYF. The CDR3 DNA follows: TGTGCCAGCAGTTACATGTTCCCGGGCTACGAGCAGTACTTC.

The chain employs TRBV5-6 and TRBJ1-1, with D perhaps matching TRBD1 (5 bases). Germline CDR1 reads SGHDT; CDR2 reads YYEEEE. The CDR3 is 13 residues long. V was clipped by 0 bases and J by 11 bases, with 14 bases between them. The CDR3 protein is CASSLVGLRGAFF. The CDR3 DNA sequence: TGTGCCAGCAGCTTGGTGGGACTGAGAGGGGCTTTCTTT. The full variable domain, in which reference TRBV5-6 and TRBJ1-1 provide the parts outside the CDR3, is DAGVTQSPTHLIKTRGQQVTLRCSPKSGHDTVSWYQQALGQGPQFIFQYYEEEERQRGNFPDRFSGHQFPNYSSELNVNALLLGDSALYLCASSLVGLRGAFFGQGTRLTVV.